A selection of T cell receptor beta chains follows, all from one sample in a study of T cell responses to AZD1222 COVID-19 vaccine. Assay used: immunoSEQ multiplex PCR; TCRdb lists only in-frame clones, some missing. The table lists 120,000 or so clones, less than 90% of them singletons. This specimen consisted of peripheral blood, obtained on day 0 of AZD1222 vaccination. These receptors originate from an adult in good health. The conserved cysteine and the conserved F or W are not part of the CDR3 here. Each record gives: J gene, V gene, CDR3 length, CDR3 protein.

j_gene: TRBJ1-2
v_gene: TRBV27
len: 13
CDR3aa: ASSLSPQSSYGYT

j_gene: TRBJ1-1
v_gene: TRBV2
len: 10
CDR3aa: ASSERGTDGP

j_gene: TRBJ2-1
v_gene: TRBV11-2
len: 12
CDR3aa: ASSLDPSGDEQF

j_gene: TRBJ2-2
v_gene: TRBV5-1
len: 12
CDR3aa: ASSLRGDTGELF

j_gene: TRBJ1-1
v_gene: TRBV5-1
len: 12
CDR3aa: ASSVVSANTEAF

j_gene: TRBJ1-2
v_gene: TRBV11-3
len: 10
CDR3aa: ASSSGPYGYT

j_gene: TRBJ2-1
v_gene: TRBV24-1
len: 13
CDR3aa: ATSVTAGGPNEQF

j_gene: TRBJ1-2
v_gene: TRBV9
len: 14
CDR3aa: ASSVTPGQGNYGYT

j_gene: TRBJ2-2
v_gene: TRBV5-4
len: 13
CDR3aa: ASSLAGGPVGELF

j_gene: TRBJ1-6
v_gene: TRBV3-1/TRBV3-2
len: 13
CDR3aa: ASSQGGRPNSPLH

j_gene: TRBJ1-2
v_gene: TRBV24-1
len: 11
CDR3aa: ATSDTISGGYT

j_gene: TRBJ2-5
v_gene: TRBV18
len: 13
CDR3aa: ASSPAAGGQETQY

j_gene: TRBJ1-3
v_gene: TRBV7-8
len: 14
CDR3aa: ASSLARGSSGNTIY

j_gene: TRBJ1-2
v_gene: TRBV7-8
len: 13
CDR3aa: ASSLRTGGNGGYT

j_gene: TRBJ1-2
v_gene: TRBV18
len: 12
CDR3aa: ASSEGAVNYGYT

j_gene: TRBJ1-3
v_gene: TRBV7-2
len: 12
CDR3aa: ASSPGAFVNTIY

j_gene: TRBJ1-1
v_gene: TRBV3-1/TRBV3-2
len: 12
CDR3aa: ASSPRDRNTEAF

j_gene: TRBJ2-3
v_gene: TRBV19
len: 12
CDR3aa: ASSDLLSTDTQY

j_gene: TRBJ1-1
v_gene: TRBV7-2
len: 11
CDR3aa: ASSLGQGGEAF

j_gene: TRBJ1-1
v_gene: TRBV21-1
len: 13
CDR3aa: ASSSKGAGKTEAF

j_gene: TRBJ2-7
v_gene: TRBV7-2
len: 13
CDR3aa: ASSLVGESSYEQY

j_gene: TRBJ1-2
v_gene: TRBV6-4
len: 11
CDR3aa: ASSDGHNYGYT

j_gene: TRBJ2-7
v_gene: TRBV4-1
len: 14
CDR3aa: ASSQDTGGRTYEQY

j_gene: TRBJ2-5
v_gene: TRBV28
len: 8
CDR3aa: ASSSETQY

j_gene: TRBJ1-2
v_gene: TRBV12-5
len: 14
CDR3aa: ASGLASDRGNYGYT

j_gene: TRBJ1-1
v_gene: TRBV27
len: 12
CDR3aa: ASTSHQGDTEAF

j_gene: TRBJ1-3
v_gene: TRBV3-1/TRBV3-2
len: 14
CDR3aa: ASSFIQGHSGNTIY

j_gene: TRBJ1-2
v_gene: TRBV7-9
len: 11
CDR3aa: ASSTRGGYGYT

j_gene: TRBJ1-2
v_gene: TRBV7-9
len: 14
CDR3aa: ASSLGQIGVFYGYT

j_gene: TRBJ2-3
v_gene: TRBV9
len: 13
CDR3aa: ASSVSGGAADTQY

j_gene: TRBJ2-2
v_gene: TRBV7-2
len: 15
CDR3aa: ASRYAGTALWAGELF

j_gene: TRBJ1-5
v_gene: TRBV6-2/TRBV6-3
len: 11
CDR3aa: ASSGRRDQPQH

j_gene: TRBJ1-2
v_gene: TRBV9
len: 11
CDR3aa: ASSTSTDYGYT

j_gene: TRBJ2-1
v_gene: TRBV13
len: 13
CDR3aa: ASSQGERDYNEQF

j_gene: TRBJ1-3
v_gene: TRBV29-1
len: 10
CDR3aa: SVGVSGNTIY

j_gene: TRBJ1-1
v_gene: TRBV18
len: 11
CDR3aa: ASSPNREAEAF

j_gene: TRBJ1-3
v_gene: TRBV6-6
len: 10
CDR3aa: ATSPGGNTIY

j_gene: TRBJ1-2
v_gene: TRBV15
len: 13
CDR3aa: ATSRRDASNYGYT

j_gene: TRBJ1-1
v_gene: TRBV10-3
len: 10
CDR3aa: ATRPATSEAF

j_gene: TRBJ2-2
v_gene: TRBV11-3
len: 12
CDR3aa: ASSLSWNTGELF

j_gene: TRBJ1-1
v_gene: TRBV14
len: 11
CDR3aa: ASSQDLTTKAF

j_gene: TRBJ2-1
v_gene: TRBV24-1
len: 11
CDR3aa: ATSDPLYNEQF

j_gene: TRBJ1-2
v_gene: TRBV5-1
len: 12
CDR3aa: ASSLELFSGGYT

j_gene: TRBJ2-2
v_gene: TRBV28
len: 13
CDR3aa: ASRHSGAYTEELF

j_gene: TRBJ2-3
v_gene: TRBV18
len: 10
CDR3aa: ASSPNSHSRY

j_gene: TRBJ2-1
v_gene: TRBV5-1
len: 12
CDR3aa: ASSPADRDNEQF

j_gene: TRBJ1-3
v_gene: TRBV29-1
len: 8
CDR3aa: SVDEGTIY

j_gene: TRBJ2-1
v_gene: TRBV7-2
len: 13
CDR3aa: ASSLIAGGVYEQF

j_gene: TRBJ2-5
v_gene: TRBV21-1
len: 15
CDR3aa: ASSKARVGGYQETQY

j_gene: TRBJ2-1
v_gene: TRBV7-3
len: 13
CDR3aa: ASSLGLAGLGEQF